This paragraph reports one T cell receptor beta chain. As yet, its antigen is unknown. Clones were read by immunoSEQ multiplex PCR, and TCRdb kept only the in-frame ones, dropping some. Of roughly 140,000 clones listed, 78% were seen once; the top ten hold about 9.2%. The data belong to a study of PD-1 blockade in classical Hodgkin lymphoma. Study observations and caveats: Lower baseline TCR diversity marked trial partial responders and progressors.

V was clipped by 2 bases and J by 8 bases, with 10 bases between them. The CDR3 consists of 13 residues. Germline V gene data show CDR1 as ENHRY and CDR2 as SYGVKD. No patient escaped relapse after autologous stem cell transplantation, and brentuximab vedotin exposure varied. This chain joins TRBV10-3 and TRBJ2-1; D is perhaps TRBD1 (6 bases). The TCR sequence derives from a human donor with classical Hodgkin lymphoma. This material consisted of peripheral blood mononuclear cells (PBMCs), taken before the second cycle of nivolumab. Here the CDR3 reads CAISETGWDEQFF. CDR3 DNA sequence: TGTGCCATCAGTGAGACAGGGTGGGATGAGCAGTTCTTC.